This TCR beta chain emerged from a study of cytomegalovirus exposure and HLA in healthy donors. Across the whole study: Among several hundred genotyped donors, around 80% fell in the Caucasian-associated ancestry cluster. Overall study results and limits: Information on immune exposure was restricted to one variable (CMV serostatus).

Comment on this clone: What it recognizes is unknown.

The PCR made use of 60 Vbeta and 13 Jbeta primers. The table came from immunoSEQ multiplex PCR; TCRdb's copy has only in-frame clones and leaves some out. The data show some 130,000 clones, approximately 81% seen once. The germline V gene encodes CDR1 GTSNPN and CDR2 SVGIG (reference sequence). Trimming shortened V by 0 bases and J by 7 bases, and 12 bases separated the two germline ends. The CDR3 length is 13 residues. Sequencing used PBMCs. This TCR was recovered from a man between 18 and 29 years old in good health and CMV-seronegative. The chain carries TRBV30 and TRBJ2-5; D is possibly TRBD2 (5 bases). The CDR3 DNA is TGTGCCTGGAGTGTAGGGTCGGCGGGGACCCAGTACTTC. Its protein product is CAWSVGSAGTQYF.